This T cell receptor (beta chain) was sequenced in a study of shared clonotypes between healthy human individuals. Study-wide background: The cohort had two women and a few men, ages 18 to 49.

Profiling relied on immunoSEQ multiplex PCR, and the TCRdb table lists in-frame clones only, not all of them. The table has hundreds of thousands of clones, around 96% seen once. The CDR3 has 16 residues. Germline V CDR1 and CDR2: MNHEY, SMNVEV (reference sequence). The ends lost 3 bases at V and 4 bases at J; junction bases unmatched: 5. Terminally differentiated effector memory CD45RA+ cells were excluded from the naive CD8 cells, which were CD45RO-negative and positively selected for CCR7. The chain joins TRBV27 to TRBJ2-7, with 14 bases identical to TRBD2. The sample consisted of naive CD8+ T cells sorted from blood. This receptor was obtained from a woman younger than 45 in good health. CDR3 coding DNA: TGTGCCAGCAGTTTTTCGGGACTAGCGGGAGTTTACGAGCAGTACTTC. Protein: CASSFSGLAGVYEQYF.